A single sample is the source of the 2 T cell receptor beta chains below, sequenced in a study. TCRdb passed the RT-PCR reads through MiXCR, listing each CDR3 protein once. The profile shows fewer than 800,000 distinct CDR3 sequences, approximately 15% of them singletons. The sequenced sample was memory CD4+ T cells from blood. All receptors come from a female donor in good health, serving as a healthy control.

V gene TRBV10-3 combines with J gene TRBJ1-1, with D possibly TRBD1 on 5 matching bases. The V end lost 7 bases, the J end lost 1 base, and 13 bases lay between the germline ends. The CDR3 extends over 14 amino acids. Germline V gene data show CDR1 as ENHRY and CDR2 as SYGVKD. CDR3 region: CAIKAGNSNTEAFF. CDR3 in DNA: TGTGCCATCAAGGCAGGGAATTCGAACACTGAAGCTTTCTTT.

This clonotype was detected only a few times. The chain couples TRBV5-1 to TRBJ2-7; 14 nucleotides line up with TRBD2. The CDR3 sequence is 14 residues long. The V and J ends lost 3 bases and 10 bases, in that order; junction bases with no gene match: 6. Germline values: CDR1 SGHRS, CDR2 YFSETQ. CDR3 DNA sequence: TGCGCCAGCAGCTCAGAGACTAGCGGGAGGGTACAGTACTTC. This codes for CASSSETSGRVQYF.